A selection of T cell receptor beta chains follows, all from one sample in a study of shared T cell receptors in the human thymus. Sequencing used immunoSEQ multiplex PCR; TCRdb keeps in-frame clones, though not all of them. This table has 500,000 to 850,000 clones, about 90% appearing once. This sample also belongs to another study, concerning human thymus T cells.

Input material: thymocytes. The receptors shown here come from a boy under two years old with a congenital heart defect. Both conserved end residues are part of each CDR3. The D gene is left open where the match is weak. Clone size, where shown, is once, few, many, or a class for clones that have expanded.

d_gene: TRBD2; v_gene: TRBV30; abundance: .; j_gene: TRBJ2-1; CDR3aa: CAWSLSSGSPSGEQFF; CDR3nt: TGTGCCTGGAGTTTGTCTAGCGGGAGCCCTTCGGGTGAGCAGTTCTTC
d_gene: .; v_gene: TRBV11-2; abundance: .; j_gene: TRBJ2-7; CDR3aa: CASSQRARSSYEQYF; CDR3nt: TGTGCCAGCAGCCAACGAGCAAGGAGCTCCTACGAGCAGTACTTC
d_gene: .; v_gene: TRBV29-1; abundance: .; j_gene: TRBJ2-3; CDR3aa: CSVEDQAGKNTDTQYF; CDR3nt: TGCAGCGTTGAAGATCAGGCAGGGAAGAACACAGATACGCAGTATTTT
d_gene: .; v_gene: TRBV27; abundance: .; j_gene: TRBJ2-1; CDR3aa: CASSPRGFSYNEQFF; CDR3nt: TGTGCCAGCAGTCCTCGAGGGTTCTCCTACAATGAGCAGTTCTTC
d_gene: TRBD2; v_gene: TRBV12-5; abundance: .; j_gene: TRBJ2-1; CDR3aa: CASVPSGRDEQFF; CDR3nt: TGTGCTAGTGTCCCTAGCGGTAGGGATGAGCAGTTCTTC
d_gene: TRBD1; v_gene: TRBV27; abundance: few; j_gene: TRBJ1-6; CDR3aa: CASSITWDRDSPLHF; CDR3nt: TGTGCCAGCAGTATCACCTGGGACAGGGATTCACCCCTCCACTTT
d_gene: TRBD1; v_gene: TRBV29-1; abundance: few; j_gene: TRBJ1-2; CDR3aa: CSVRDRGRTGATF; CDR3nt: TGCAGCGTGAGGGACAGGGGAAGGACTGGGGCCACCTTC
d_gene: TRBD1; v_gene: TRBV9; abundance: .; j_gene: TRBJ2-3; CDR3aa: CASSVERTGTTDTQYF; CDR3nt: TGTGCCAGCAGCGTAGAACGGACAGGAACCACAGATACGCAGTATTTT
d_gene: .; v_gene: TRBV7-8; abundance: .; j_gene: TRBJ2-3; CDR3aa: CASSLGSGQETDTQYF; CDR3nt: TGTGCCAGCAGCTTAGGTAGCGGACAGGAGACAGATACGCAGTATTTT
d_gene: .; v_gene: TRBV7-9; abundance: .; j_gene: TRBJ2-7; CDR3aa: CASSLAEGQAYEQYF; CDR3nt: TGTGCCAGCAGCTTAGCGGAGGGCCAGGCCTACGAGCAGTACTTC
d_gene: .; v_gene: TRBV5-1; abundance: .; j_gene: TRBJ1-1; CDR3aa: CASSQRRENTEAFF; CDR3nt: TGCGCCAGCAGCCAACGCCGGGAGAACACTGAAGCTTTCTTT
d_gene: TRBD2; v_gene: TRBV6-1; abundance: .; j_gene: TRBJ2-7; CDR3aa: CASSERNGRASLEQYF; CDR3nt: TGTGCCAGCAGTGAACGAAACGGGAGGGCCTCCCTCGAGCAGTACTTC
d_gene: .; v_gene: TRBV30; abundance: .; j_gene: TRBJ2-7; CDR3aa: CAWTRSPSSYEQYF; CDR3nt: TGTGCCTGGACCCGTAGCCCTAGCTCCTACGAGCAGTACTTC
d_gene: .; v_gene: TRBV28; abundance: once; j_gene: TRBJ2-2; CDR3aa: CASSPFLGGNTGELFF; CDR3nt: TGTGCCAGCAGTCCTTTCCTAGGCGGTAACACCGGGGAGCTGTTTTTT